This T cell receptor beta chain stems from a study of regulatory T cells in long-lasting Graves disease. Whole-study results and caveats: Patients whose Graves' disease persisted exhibited lower TCR diversity than those newly diagnosed. There was favoring of TRBV28, TRBJ1-2 and TRBJ2-5 in persistent disease.

Time point reported: newly diagnosed GD, antithyroid drugs for less than 3 months. RNA isolated from PBMCs was used to make the TCR library. Patients of an endocrinology department in Xi'an, China, were included. TCR beta libraries were built with iRepertoire HTBI primers and Arm-PCR of CDR3 regions. MiXCR, applied by TCRdb to the multiplex PCR reads, yields one record per CDR3 protein. The data show around 400,000 distinct CDR3 sequences, over 12% seen once. This clonotype came up a few times. Its antigen is unidentified. A much more abundant neighbour one base away suggests this may be a read error. In germline, CDR1 is SEHNR, CDR2 FQNEAQ (reference sequence). CDR3 length: 15 amino acids. The sample was also reused in another study, on T cells in Graves' hyperthyroidism and ophthalmopathy. That investigation notes: First-round RT-PCR targeting the TCR CDR3 was performed with the HTBI primer set.

This TCR came from a woman aged 40 to 50 with Graves disease. The gene calls are TRBV7-9 and TRBJ2-1; 7 bases line up with TRBD2. Sample: peripheral blood mononuclear cells (PBMCs), taken at new diagnosis, from a patient treated with antithyroid drugs. The DNA for the CDR3 is TGTGCCAGCAGCCTGGGAGGGCCAGTACAAGAGACCCGGTACTTC. Protein sequence: CASSLGGPVQETRYF.